A single sample is the source of the 13 T cell receptor beta chains below, sequenced in a study of blood T cells in healthy people across ages. With a J-beta primer mix and a sample-barcoded 5' primer, a second PCR ran about 7 to 12 cycles. TCRdb used MiXCR to reprocess the 5' RACE reads, holding one entry per CDR3 protein. The table lists hundreds of thousands of distinct CDR3 sequences, about 30% of them singletons. Sequenced sample: blood. These receptor sequences come from a woman of 80 years or more in good health.

This clonotype was counted at least ten times. The CDR3, as DNA: TGTGCCAGCAGCTTGGACATCAATGAGCAGTTCTTC. This translates into CASSLDINEQFF. The chain has TRBV5-5 and TRBJ2-1; D unclear. Germline lookup yields CDR1 SGHKS and CDR2 YYEKEE (reference sequence). Trimming cost V 0 bases and J 6 bases, with 4 bases left between them. This CDR3 spans 12 amino acids.

The table lists this clonotype with many counts. The chain links TRBV7-9 to TRBJ1-2; no reliable D call. The ends were cut back, 1 base at V and 6 bases at J, with 6 bases in the middle. The CDR3 totals 12 residues. Germline values: CDR1 SEHNR, CDR2 FQNEAQ (reference sequence). CDR3: CASSLDGDGYTF. For the CDR3, the DNA is TGTGCCAGCAGCTTAGACGGAGATGGCTACACCTTC. Together with reference TRBV7-9 and TRBJ1-2, the CDR3 gives the full variable domain: DTGVSQNPRHKITKRGQNVTFRCDPISEHNRLYWYRQTLGQGPEFLTYFQNEAQLEKSRLLSDRFSAERPKGSFSTLEIQRTEQGDSAMYLCASSLDGDGYTFGSGTRLTVV.

This clonotype occurred a few times. The chain uses TRBV30 and TRBJ2-3; D is uncertain. The CDR3 spans 15 residues. The germline V gene has CDR1 GTSNPN and CDR2 SVGIG (reference sequence). Trimming took 2 bases from V and 2 from J, leaving 14 bases between them. The CDR3 spells CAWSSGRVVTDTQYF. The DNA of the CDR3 is TGTGCCTGGAGTTCCGGACGTGTAGTCACAGATACGCAGTATTTT.

This clonotype has a count of ten or more. The chain couples TRBV5-1 to TRBJ2-7; D call uncertain. The ends were cut back, 1 base at V and 1 base at J, with 9 bases in the middle. This CDR3 is built from 14 residues. Germline CDR1 SGHRS, CDR2 YFSETQ. CDR3 amino acids: CASSLRQSSYEQYF. The CDR3 DNA reads TGCGCCAGCAGCTTGCGCCAGTCTTCCTACGAGCAGTACTTC.

The chain combines TRBV12-3 or TRBV12-4 with TRBJ2-3; D gene ambiguous. V was cut by 5 bases and J by 1 base, with 13 bases left in between. This CDR3 is built from 15 residues. The chain's CDR3 is CASSPRKLGTDTQYF. The CDR3 DNA reads TGTGCCAGCAGTCCCCGTAAGCTGGGCACAGATACGCAGTATTTT.

Turning to this clonotype: This clone may be a read error of a much larger clone one base away. The rearrangement uses TRBV20-1 and TRBJ2-7; D might be TRBD1 or TRBD2, each matching 5 bases. Per germline, CDR1 DFQATT and CDR2 SNEGSKA (reference sequence). This CDR3 contains 15 residues. Trimming pared 5 bases from V and 1 base from J, leaving 18 bases between. This CDR3 is CSAQKSGSESYEQYF. The CDR3, as DNA: TGCAGTGCTCAGAAATCAGGGAGTGAATCCTACGAGCAGTACTTC.

V usage is TRBV5-1 and J usage is TRBJ2-3, with 7 bases identical to TRBD1. Germline V lookup: CDR1 SGHRS, CDR2 YFSETQ. The junction had 6 bases not matched to a gene; V was cut back by 4 bases and J by 1 base. CDR3 length: 15 amino acids. The CDR3 DNA sequence: TGCGCCAGCAGCGAGTTAGACAGGGGCACAGATACGCAGTATTTT. It yields the protein CASSELDRGTDTQYF.

Concerning this clonotype itself: A read error may explain this, as a much larger clone is one base away. This sequence joins TRBV18 and TRBJ2-5; 7 positions agree with TRBD2. J was trimmed by 11 bases and V by 0 bases; bases with no gene match: 15. CDR3 size: 16 residues. The V gene's germline CDR1 is KGHSH and CDR2 LQKENI. The CDR3 protein is CASSPPPGGSCGEQYF. In DNA, the CDR3 is TGTGCCAGCTCACCACCGCCCGGGGGGAGTTGTGGAGAGCAGTACTTC.

CDR3 coding DNA: TGCCCTGGCGCGGGTAGCTCCTACGAGCAGTACTTC. Translation: CPGAGSSYEQYF. The J gene is TRBJ2-7, the V gene TRBV20-1; weak D call: TRBD2 (5 bases). Germline V gene data show CDR1 as DFQATT and CDR2 as SNEGSKA (reference sequence). This CDR3 is 12 amino acids long.

The gene calls are TRBV20-1 and TRBJ2-3, with D tentatively TRBD1 (5 bases). Germline V lookup: CDR1 DFQATT, CDR2 SNEGSKA (reference sequence). V was cut by 3 bases and J by 10 bases, with 26 bases left in between. The CDR3 has 16 amino acids. CDR3 loop: CSARGTRDREVRSQYF. DNA for the CDR3: TGCAGTGCTAGGGGAACCCGCGACAGAGAGGTTAGGTCGCAGTATTTT.

This clonotype was recorded many times. The chain combines TRBV5-4 with TRBJ2-5; 9 positions match TRBD2. The germline V gene encodes CDR1 SGHNT and CDR2 YYREEE (reference sequence). This CDR3 is 15 amino acids long. Unmatched junction bases numbered 8, after V lost 3 bases and J lost 5 bases. CDR3 amino acids: CASSSSAGGIETQYF. CDR3 DNA: TGTGCCAGCAGCTCTTCCGCGGGGGGGATTGAGACCCAGTACTTC.

This clonotype has at least ten counts. The chain links TRBV10-3 to TRBJ1-1; the D is unclear. Germline V lookup: CDR1 ENHRY, CDR2 SYGVKD. The CDR3 runs to 13 residues. V lost 8 bases and J lost 1, with 11 bases in between. CDR3 bases: TGTGCCATCTCCCGGGGTAAGAACACTGAAGCTTTCTTT. Its protein is CAISRGKNTEAFF.

This clonotype was detected only a few times. The chain has TRBV28 and TRBJ1-1, with a tentative D call TRBD1 (6 bases). The germline V and J ends were trimmed by 6 bases and 4 bases, with 12 bases remaining between them. The CDR3 loop spans 13 amino acids. Germline CDR1 is MDHEN and CDR2 is SYDVKM. CDR3 coding DNA: TGTGCCAGCAGGGACACAGGGATCACTGAAGCTTTCTTT. Amino acid sequence: CASRDTGITEAFF.